This TCR beta chain derives from a study of control samples from healthy donors and cancer patients. The repertoire was sequenced with immunoSEQ multiplex PCR; TCRdb's copy has only in-frame clones and lacks some. This table holds 100,000 to 150,000 clones, 70% to 90% found once. This clone was observed a handful of times. The germline V and J ends were trimmed by 4 bases and 3 bases, with 8 bases remaining between them. The CDR3 consists of 12 residues. Germline V lookup: CDR1 SGHDT, CDR2 YYEEEE. This receptor was identified in a middle-aged man in good health. The chain carries TRBV5-6 and TRBJ2-7, with D perhaps matching TRBD1 (5 bases). The sequenced sample was blood. The CDR3 sequence is CASSQDSYEQYF. For the CDR3, the DNA is TGTGCCAGCAGCCAAGACAGCTACGAGCAGTACTTC.